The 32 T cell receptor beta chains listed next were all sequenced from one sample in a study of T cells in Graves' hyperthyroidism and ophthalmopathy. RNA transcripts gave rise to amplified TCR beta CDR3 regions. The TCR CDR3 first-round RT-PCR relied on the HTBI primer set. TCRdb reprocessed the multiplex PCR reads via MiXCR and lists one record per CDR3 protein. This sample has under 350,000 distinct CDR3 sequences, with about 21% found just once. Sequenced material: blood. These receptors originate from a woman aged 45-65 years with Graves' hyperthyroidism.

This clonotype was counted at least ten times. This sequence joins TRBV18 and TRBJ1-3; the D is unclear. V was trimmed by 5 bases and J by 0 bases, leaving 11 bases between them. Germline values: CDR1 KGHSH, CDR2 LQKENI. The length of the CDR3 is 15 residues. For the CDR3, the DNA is TGTGCCAGCTCAGACGACATCTACTCTGGAAACACCATATATTTT. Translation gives CASSDDIYSGNTIYF.

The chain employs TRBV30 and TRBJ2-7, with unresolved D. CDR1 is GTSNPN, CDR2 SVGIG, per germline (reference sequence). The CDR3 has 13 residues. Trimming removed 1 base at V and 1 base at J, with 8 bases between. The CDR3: CAWSDGRSYEQYF. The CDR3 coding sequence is TGTGCCTGGAGTGATGGGCGGTCCTACGAGCAGTACTTC.

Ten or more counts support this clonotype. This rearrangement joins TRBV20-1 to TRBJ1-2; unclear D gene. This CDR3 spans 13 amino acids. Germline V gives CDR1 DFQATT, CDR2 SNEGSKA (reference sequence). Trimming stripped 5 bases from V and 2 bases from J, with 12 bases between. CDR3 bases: TGCAGTGCTGCCCCGCCGGGAAACTATGGCTACACCTTC. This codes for CSAAPPGNYGYTF.

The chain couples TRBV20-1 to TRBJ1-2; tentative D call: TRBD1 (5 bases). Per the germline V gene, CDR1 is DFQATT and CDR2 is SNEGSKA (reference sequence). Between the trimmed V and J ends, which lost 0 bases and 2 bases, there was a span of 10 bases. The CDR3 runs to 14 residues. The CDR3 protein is CSAREAGGNYGYTF. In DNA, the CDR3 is TGCAGTGCTAGAGAGGCGGGGGGGAACTATGGCTACACCTTC.

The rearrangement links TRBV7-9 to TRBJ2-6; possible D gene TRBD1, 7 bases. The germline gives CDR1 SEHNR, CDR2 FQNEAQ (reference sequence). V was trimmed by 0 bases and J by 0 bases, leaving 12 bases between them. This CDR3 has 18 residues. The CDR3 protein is CASSLAAGGSSGANVLTF. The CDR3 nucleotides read TGTGCCAGCAGCTTAGCGGCAGGGGGGAGCTCTGGGGCCAACGTCCTGACTTTC. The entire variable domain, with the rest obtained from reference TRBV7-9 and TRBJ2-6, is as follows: DTGVSQNPRHKITKRGQNVTFRCDPISEHNRLYWYRQTLGQGPEFLTYFQNEAQLEKSRLLSDRFSAERPKGSFSTLEIQRTEQGDSAMYLCASSLAAGGSSGANVLTFGAGSRLTVL.

The CDR3 loop is CASRPKGTEIGYTF. The CDR3 DNA follows: TGTGCCAGCAGACCAAAGGGGACAGAGATTGGCTACACCTTC. The chain combines TRBV7-9 with TRBJ1-2, with 7 bases identical to TRBD1. Germline CDR1 and CDR2: SEHNR and FQNEAQ (reference sequence). V lost 6 bases to trimming and J lost 7 bases; unmatched junction nucleotides: 11. There are 14 residues in the CDR3.

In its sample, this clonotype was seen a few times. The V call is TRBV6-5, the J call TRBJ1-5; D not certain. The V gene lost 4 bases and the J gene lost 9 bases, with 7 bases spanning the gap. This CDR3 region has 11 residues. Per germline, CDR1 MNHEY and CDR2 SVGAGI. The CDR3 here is CASSSLGPQHF. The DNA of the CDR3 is TGTGCCAGCAGTTCCCTAGGGCCCCAGCATTTT.

CDR3 sequence reads: CASSERDSRLYGYTF. CDR3 coding DNA: TGTGCCAGCAGTGAACGGGACAGCCGACTCTATGGCTACACCTTC. The rearrangement uses TRBV6-1 and TRBJ1-2; 7 bases line up with TRBD1. The V gene's germline CDR1 is MNHNS and CDR2 SASEGT. The ends lost 2 bases at V and 4 bases at J; junction bases unmatched: 7. The CDR3 extends over 15 amino acids.

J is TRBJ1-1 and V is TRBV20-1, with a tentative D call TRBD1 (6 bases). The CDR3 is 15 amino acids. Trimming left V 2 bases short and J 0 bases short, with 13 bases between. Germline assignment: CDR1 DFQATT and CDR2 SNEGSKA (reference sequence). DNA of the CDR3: TGCAGTGCTAGATCTACAGGGAGAATGAACACTGAAGCTTTCTTT. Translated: CSARSTGRMNTEAFF.

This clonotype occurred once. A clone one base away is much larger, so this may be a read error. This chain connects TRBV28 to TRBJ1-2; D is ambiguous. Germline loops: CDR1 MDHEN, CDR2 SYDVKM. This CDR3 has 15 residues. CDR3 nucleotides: TGTGCCAGCAGTTTCTCCGGACCCAGCTGGGGTGGCCACACCTTC. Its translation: CASSFSGPSWGGHTF.

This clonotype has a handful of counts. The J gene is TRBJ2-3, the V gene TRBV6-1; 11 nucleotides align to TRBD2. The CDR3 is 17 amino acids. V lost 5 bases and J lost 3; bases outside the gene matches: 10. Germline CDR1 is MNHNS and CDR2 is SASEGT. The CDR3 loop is CASSWNSGGAGTDTQYF. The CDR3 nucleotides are TGTGCCAGCAGTTGGAATAGCGGGGGGGCCGGGACAGATACGCAGTATTTT.

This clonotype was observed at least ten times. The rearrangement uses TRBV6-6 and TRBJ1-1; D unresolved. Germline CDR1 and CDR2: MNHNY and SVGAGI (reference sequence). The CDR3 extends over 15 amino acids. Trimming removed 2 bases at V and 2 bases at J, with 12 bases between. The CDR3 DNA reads TGTGCCAGCAGTTACAGGGCAAGAGGCAACACTGAAGCTTTCTTT. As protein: CASSYRARGNTEAFF.

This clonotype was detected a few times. The DNA for the CDR3 is TGTGCCAGCAGTTCCGGCGGGGGGGCGAACACCGGGGAGCTGTTTTTT. Translated, it gives CASSSGGGANTGELFF. This chain links TRBV28 with TRBJ2-2; the match to TRBD2 covers 9 bases. The germline V gene has CDR1 MDHEN and CDR2 SYDVKM. V lost 4 bases to trimming and J lost 0 bases; unmatched junction nucleotides: 3. The CDR3 extends over 16 amino acids.

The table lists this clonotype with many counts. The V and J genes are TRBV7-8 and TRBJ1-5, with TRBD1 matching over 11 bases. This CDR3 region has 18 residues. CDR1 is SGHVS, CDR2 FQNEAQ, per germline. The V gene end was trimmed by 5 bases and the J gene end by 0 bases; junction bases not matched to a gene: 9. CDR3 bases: TGTGCCAGCAGCCCCCGGGACAGGGGGACTCTTAGCAATCAGCCCCAGCATTTT. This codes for CASSPRDRGTLSNQPQHF. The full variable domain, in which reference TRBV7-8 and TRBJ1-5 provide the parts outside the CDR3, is GAGVSQSPRYKVAKRGQDVALRCDPISGHVSLFWYQQALGQGPEFLTYFQNEAQLDKSGLPSDRFFAERPEGSVSTLKIQRTQQEDSAVYLCASSPRDRGTLSNQPQHFGDGTRLSIL.

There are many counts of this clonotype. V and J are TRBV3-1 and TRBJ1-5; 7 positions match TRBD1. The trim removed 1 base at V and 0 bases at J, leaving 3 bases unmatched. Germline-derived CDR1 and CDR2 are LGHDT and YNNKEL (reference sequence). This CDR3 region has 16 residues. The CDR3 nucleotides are TGTGCCAGCAGCCAAGGGACAGGCCATAGCAATCAGCCCCAGCATTTT. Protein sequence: CASSQGTGHSNQPQHF. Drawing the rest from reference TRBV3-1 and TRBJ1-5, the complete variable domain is DTAVSQTPKYLVTQMGNDKSIKCEQNLGHDTMYWYKQDSKKFLKIMFSYNNKELIINETVPNRFSPKSPDKAHLNLHINSLELGDSAVYFCASSQGTGHSNQPQHFGDGTRLSIL.

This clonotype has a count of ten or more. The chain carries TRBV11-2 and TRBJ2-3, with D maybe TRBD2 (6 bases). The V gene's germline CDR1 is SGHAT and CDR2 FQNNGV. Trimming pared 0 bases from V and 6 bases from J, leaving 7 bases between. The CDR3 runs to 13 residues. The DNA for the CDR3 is TGTGCCAGCAGCTTAGACCTAGCGGATACGCAGTATTTT. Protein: CASSLDLADTQYF. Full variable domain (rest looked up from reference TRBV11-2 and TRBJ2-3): EAGVAQSPRYKIIEKRQSVAFWCNPISGHATLYWYQQILGQGPKLLIQFQNNGVVDDSQLPKDRFSAERLKGVDSTLKIQPAKLEDSAVYLCASSLDLADTQYFGPGTRLTVL.

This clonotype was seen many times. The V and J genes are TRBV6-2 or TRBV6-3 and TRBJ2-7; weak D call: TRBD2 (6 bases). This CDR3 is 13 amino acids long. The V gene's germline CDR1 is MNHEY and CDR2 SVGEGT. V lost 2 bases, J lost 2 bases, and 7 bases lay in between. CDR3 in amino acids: CASSYGTPYEQYF. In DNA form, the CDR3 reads TGTGCCAGCAGTTACGGGACTCCCTACGAGCAGTACTTC.

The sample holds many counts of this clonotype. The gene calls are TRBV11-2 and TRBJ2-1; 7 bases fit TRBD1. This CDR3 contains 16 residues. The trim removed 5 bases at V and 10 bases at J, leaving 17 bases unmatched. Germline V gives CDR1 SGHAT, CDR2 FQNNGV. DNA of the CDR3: TGTGCCAGCAGCCCCCGGGACAGTTCTGAAGTAAACGAGCAGTTCTTC. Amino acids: CASSPRDSSEVNEQFF.

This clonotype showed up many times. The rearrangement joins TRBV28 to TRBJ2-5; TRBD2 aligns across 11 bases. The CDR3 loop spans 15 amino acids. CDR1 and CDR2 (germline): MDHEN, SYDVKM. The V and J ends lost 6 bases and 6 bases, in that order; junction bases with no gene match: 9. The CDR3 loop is CASRDSGRAWKTQYF. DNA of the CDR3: TGTGCCAGCAGGGATAGCGGGAGGGCCTGGAAGACCCAGTACTTC.

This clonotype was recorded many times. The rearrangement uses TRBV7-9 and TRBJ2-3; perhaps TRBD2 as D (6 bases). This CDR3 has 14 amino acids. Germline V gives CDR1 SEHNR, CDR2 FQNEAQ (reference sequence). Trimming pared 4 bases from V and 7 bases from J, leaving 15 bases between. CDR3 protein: CASSSPRLGNTQYF. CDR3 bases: TGTGCCAGCAGCTCTCCGCGACTAGGAAATACGCAGTATTTT. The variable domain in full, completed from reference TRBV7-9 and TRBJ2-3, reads DTGVSQNPRHKITKRGQNVTFRCDPISEHNRLYWYRQTLGQGPEFLTYFQNEAQLEKSRLLSDRFSAERPKGSFSTLEIQRTEQGDSAMYLCASSSPRLGNTQYFGPGTRLTVL.

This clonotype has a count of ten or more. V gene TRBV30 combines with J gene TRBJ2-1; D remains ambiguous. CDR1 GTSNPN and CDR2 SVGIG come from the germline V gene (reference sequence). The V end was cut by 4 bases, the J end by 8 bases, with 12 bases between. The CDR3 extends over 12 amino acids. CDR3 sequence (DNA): TGTGCCTGGAATAGGGTCATATATGAGCAGTTCTTC. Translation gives CAWNRVIYEQFF.

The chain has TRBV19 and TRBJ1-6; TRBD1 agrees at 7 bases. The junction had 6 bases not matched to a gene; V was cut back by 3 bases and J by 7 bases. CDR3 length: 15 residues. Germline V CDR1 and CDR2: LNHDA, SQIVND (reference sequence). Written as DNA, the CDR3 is TGTGCCAGTAGTATCGCCGACAGGGCGAATTCACCCCTCCACTTT. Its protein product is CASSIADRANSPLHF.

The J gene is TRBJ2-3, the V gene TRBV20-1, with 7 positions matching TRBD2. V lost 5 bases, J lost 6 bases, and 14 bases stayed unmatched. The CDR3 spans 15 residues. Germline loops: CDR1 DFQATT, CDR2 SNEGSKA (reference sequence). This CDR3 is CSAEGLAGVLDTQYF. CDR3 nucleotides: TGCAGTGCTGAAGGTCTGGCGGGGGTCCTGGATACGCAGTATTTT.

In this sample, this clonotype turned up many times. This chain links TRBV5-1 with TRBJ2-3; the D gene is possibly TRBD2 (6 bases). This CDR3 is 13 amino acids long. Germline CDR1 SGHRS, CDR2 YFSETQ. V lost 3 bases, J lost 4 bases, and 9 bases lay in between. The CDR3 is CASSSGLSDTQYF. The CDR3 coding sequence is TGCGCCAGCAGCTCCGGACTATCAGATACGCAGTATTTT.

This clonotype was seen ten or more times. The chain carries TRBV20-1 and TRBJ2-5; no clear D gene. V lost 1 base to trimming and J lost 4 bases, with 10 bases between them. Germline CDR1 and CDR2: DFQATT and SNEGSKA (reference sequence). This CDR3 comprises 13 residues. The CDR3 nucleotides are TGCAGTGCTAGAGGGGTGTCAGGAGAGACCCAGTACTTC. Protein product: CSARGVSGETQYF.

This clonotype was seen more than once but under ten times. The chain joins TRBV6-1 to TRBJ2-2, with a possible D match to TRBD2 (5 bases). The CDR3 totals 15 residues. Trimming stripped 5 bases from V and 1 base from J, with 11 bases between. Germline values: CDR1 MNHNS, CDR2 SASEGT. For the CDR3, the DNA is TGTGCCAGCAGTTTCCTCCGGGAGAACACCGGGGAGCTGTTTTTT. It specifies CASSFLRENTGELFF.

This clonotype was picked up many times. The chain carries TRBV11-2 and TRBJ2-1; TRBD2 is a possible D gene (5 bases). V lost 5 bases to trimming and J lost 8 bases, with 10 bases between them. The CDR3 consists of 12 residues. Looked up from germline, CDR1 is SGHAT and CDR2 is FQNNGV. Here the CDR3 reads CASSLRGYEQFF. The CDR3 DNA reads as TGTGCCAGCAGCCTACGCGGGTATGAGCAGTTCTTC.

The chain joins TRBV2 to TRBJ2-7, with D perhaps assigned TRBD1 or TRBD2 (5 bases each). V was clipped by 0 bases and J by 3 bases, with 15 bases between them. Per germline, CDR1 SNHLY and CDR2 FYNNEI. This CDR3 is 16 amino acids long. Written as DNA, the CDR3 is TGTGCCAGCAGTGAAGCACCTGGGCAGGGAGTCTACGAGCAGTACTTC. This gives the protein CASSEAPGQGVYEQYF.

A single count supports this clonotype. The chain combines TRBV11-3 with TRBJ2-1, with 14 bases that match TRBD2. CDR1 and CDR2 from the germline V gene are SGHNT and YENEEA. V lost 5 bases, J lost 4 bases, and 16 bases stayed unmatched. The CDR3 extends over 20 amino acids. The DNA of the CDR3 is TGTGCCAGCAGCAAGGGCAGGACACGACTAGCGGGAGGGCAGTACAATGAGCAGTTCTTC. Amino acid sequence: CASSKGRTRLAGGQYNEQFF.

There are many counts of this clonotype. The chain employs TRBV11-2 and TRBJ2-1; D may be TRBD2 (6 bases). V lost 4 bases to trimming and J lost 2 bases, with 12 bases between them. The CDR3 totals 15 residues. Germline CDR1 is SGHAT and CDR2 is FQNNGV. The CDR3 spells CASSSGLSPYNEQFF. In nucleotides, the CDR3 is TGTGCCAGCAGCTCGGGACTTTCCCCCTACAATGAGCAGTTCTTC. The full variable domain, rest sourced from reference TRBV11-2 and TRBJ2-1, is EAGVAQSPRYKIIEKRQSVAFWCNPISGHATLYWYQQILGQGPKLLIQFQNNGVVDDSQLPKDRFSAERLKGVDSTLKIQPAKLEDSAVYLCASSSGLSPYNEQFFGPGTRLTVL.

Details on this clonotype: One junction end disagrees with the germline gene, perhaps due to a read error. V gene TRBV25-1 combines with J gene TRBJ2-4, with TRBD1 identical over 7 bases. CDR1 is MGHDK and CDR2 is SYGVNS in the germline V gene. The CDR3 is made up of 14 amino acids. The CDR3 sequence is CAGSDRVHGNIQYF. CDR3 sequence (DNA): TGTGCCGGCAGTGACAGGGTTCACGGAAACATTCAGTACTTC.

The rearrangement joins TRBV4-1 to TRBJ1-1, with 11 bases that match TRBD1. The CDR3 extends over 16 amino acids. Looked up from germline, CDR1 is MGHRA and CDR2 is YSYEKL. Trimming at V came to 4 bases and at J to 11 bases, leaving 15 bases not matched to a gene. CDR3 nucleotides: TGCGCCAGCAGCCGAACCGGGACAGGGGGAAATGAGGGTGCTTTCTTT. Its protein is CASSRTGTGGNEGAFF.